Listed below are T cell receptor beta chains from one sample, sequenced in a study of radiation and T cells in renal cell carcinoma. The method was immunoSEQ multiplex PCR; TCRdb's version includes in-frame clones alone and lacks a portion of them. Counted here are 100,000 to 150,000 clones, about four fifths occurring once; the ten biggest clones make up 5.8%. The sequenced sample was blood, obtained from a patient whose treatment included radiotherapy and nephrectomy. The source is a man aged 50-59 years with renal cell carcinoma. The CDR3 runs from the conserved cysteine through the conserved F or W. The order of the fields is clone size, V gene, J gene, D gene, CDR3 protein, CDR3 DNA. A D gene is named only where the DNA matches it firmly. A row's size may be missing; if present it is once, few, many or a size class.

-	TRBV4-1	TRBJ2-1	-	CASSQTGALSSYNEQFF	TGCGCCAGCAGCCAAACGGGAGCCTTGAGCTCCTACAATGAGCAGTTCTTC
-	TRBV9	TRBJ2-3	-	CASSPRTATDTQYF	TGTGCCAGCAGCCCACGGACTGCTACAGATACGCAGTATTTT
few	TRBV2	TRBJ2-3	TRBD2	CASISGGLSDTQYF	TGTGCCAGCATTAGCGGGGGGTTGTCAGATACGCAGTATTTT
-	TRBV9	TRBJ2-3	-	CASSVASAADTQYF	TGTGCCAGCAGCGTAGCAAGCGCTGCAGATACGCAGTATTTT
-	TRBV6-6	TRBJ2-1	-	CASRGSGFSYNEQFF	TGTGCCAGCAGGGGTTCGGGGTTTTCCTACAATGAGCAGTTCTTC
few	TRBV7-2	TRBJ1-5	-	CASSLVYSNQPQHF	TGTGCCAGCAGCTTAGTTTATAGCAATCAGCCCCAGCATTTT
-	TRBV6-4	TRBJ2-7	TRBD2	CASSATGGYEQYF	TGTGCCAGCAGTGCGACGGGGGGCTACGAGCAGTACTTC
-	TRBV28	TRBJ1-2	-	CASSPADYGYTF	TGTGCCAGCAGTCCGGCAGACTATGGCTACACCTTC
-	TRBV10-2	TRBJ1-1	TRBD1	CASQGGNTEAFF	TGCGCCAGCCAGGGGGGGAACACTGAAGCTTTCTTT
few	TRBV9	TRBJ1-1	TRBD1	CASSARTGVSTEAFF	TGTGCCAGCAGCGCTCGGACAGGGGTGAGCACTGAAGCTTTCTTT
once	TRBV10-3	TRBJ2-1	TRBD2	CAISAEAGGPEQFF	TGTGCCATCAGTGCTGAGGCGGGGGGGCCCGAGCAGTTCTTC
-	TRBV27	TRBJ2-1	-	CASSGGINSYNEQFF	TGTGCCAGCAGTGGAGGAATTAACTCCTACAATGAGCAGTTCTTC
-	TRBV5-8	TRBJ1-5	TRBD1	CASSLRTGSIQPQHF	TGTGCCAGCAGCTTAAGGACAGGGAGCATTCAGCCCCAGCATTTT
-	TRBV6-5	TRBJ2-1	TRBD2	CASSGTSGIPNEQFF	TGTGCCAGCAGTGGGACTAGCGGGATACCCAATGAGCAGTTCTTC
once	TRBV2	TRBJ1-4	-	CASNLQGEEEKLFF	TGTGCCAGCAACTTACAGGGAGAGGAAGAAAAACTGTTTTTT
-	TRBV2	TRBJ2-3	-	CASMITDTQYF	TGTGCCAGCATGATTACAGATACGCAGTATTTT
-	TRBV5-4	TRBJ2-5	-	CASSLAGTTETQYF	TGTGCCAGCAGCTTGGCCGGGACGACGGAGACCCAGTACTTC
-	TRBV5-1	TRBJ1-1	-	CASRAGLAAEAFF	TGCGCCAGCAGAGCAGGGTTGGCGGCTGAAGCTTTCTTT
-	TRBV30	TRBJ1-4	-	CACSGMGATNEKLFF	TGTGCCTGCTCTGGAATGGGAGCAACTAATGAAAAACTGTTTTTT
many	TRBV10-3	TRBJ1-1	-	CAISEGLGQNTEAFF	TGTGCCATCAGTGAAGGCTTGGGGCAAAACACTGAAGCTTTCTTT
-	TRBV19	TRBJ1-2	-	CASSIVWTGDGYTF	TGTGCCAGTAGTATAGTTTGGACGGGGGATGGCTACACCTTC
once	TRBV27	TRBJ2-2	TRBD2	CASSFSGGGGELFF	TGTGCCAGCAGTTTTAGCGGGGGTGGCGGGGAGCTGTTTTTT
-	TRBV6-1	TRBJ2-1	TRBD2	CASSGLAGVGNEQFF	TGTGCCAGCAGTGGACTAGCGGGAGTCGGCAATGAGCAGTTCTTC
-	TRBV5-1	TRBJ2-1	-	CASSSTGTTYNEQFF	TGCGCCAGCAGCTCCACCGGGACGACCTACAATGAGCAGTTCTTC
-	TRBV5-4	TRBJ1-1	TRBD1	CASSPSGGFSTEAFF	TGTGCCAGCAGCCCGTCAGGGGGCTTCAGCACTGAAGCTTTCTTT
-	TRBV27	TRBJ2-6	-	CASSLGSGANVLTF	TGTGCCAGCAGTTTGGGGTCTGGGGCCAACGTCCTGACTTTC
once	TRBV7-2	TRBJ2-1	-	CASSSTPSYNEQFF	TGTGCCAGCAGCTCTACACCATCCTACAATGAGCAGTTCTTC
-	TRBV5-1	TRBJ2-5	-	CASSDQGGETQYF	TGCGCCAGCAGCGACCAGGGTGGAGAGACCCAGTACTTC
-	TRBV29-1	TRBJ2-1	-	CSVESTGTYNEQFF	TGCAGCGTGGAAAGTACCGGGACCTACAATGAGCAGTTCTTC
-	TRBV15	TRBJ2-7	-	CATSRDPVLGVDEQYF	TGTGCCACCAGCAGAGATCCAGTACTAGGGGTGGACGAGCAGTACTTC
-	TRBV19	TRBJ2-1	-	CASTQTIYNEQFF	TGTGCCAGTACCCAGACTATTTACAATGAGCAGTTCTTC
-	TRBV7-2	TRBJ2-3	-	CASSRQGLSTDTQYF	TGTGCCAGCAGCAGACAGGGACTAAGCACAGATACGCAGTATTTT
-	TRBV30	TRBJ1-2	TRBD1	CAWSTGIRDRVTPSF	TGTGCCTGGAGTACCGGCATCCGGGACAGGGTGACTCCAAGCTTC
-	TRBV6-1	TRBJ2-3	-	CASRSGFGTDTQYF	TGTGCCAGCAGGTCTGGTTTCGGCACAGATACGCAGTATTTT
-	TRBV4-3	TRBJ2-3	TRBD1	CASSQVPTGIGHTDTQYF	TGCGCCAGCAGCCAAGTCCCGACAGGGATCGGGCACACAGATACGCAGTATTTT
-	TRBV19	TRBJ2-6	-	CASSPDFSGANVLTF	TGTGCCAGTAGTCCGGACTTTTCTGGGGCCAACGTCCTGACTTTC
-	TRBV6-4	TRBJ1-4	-	CASSDVAGDNEKLFF	TGTGCCAGCAGTGACGTGGCAGGGGATAATGAAAAACTGTTTTTT
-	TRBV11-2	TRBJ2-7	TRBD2	CASSLHSSGRISYEQYF	TGTGCCAGCAGCTTACACTCTAGCGGCAGAATCTCCTACGAGCAGTACTTC
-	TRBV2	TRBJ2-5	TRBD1	CASSKEGQGGGETQYF	TGTGCCAGCAGTAAAGAGGGACAGGGGGGCGGAGAGACCCAGTACTTC
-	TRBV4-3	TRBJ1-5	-	CASSPQVDQPQHF	TGCGCCAGCAGCCCCCAAGTGGATCAGCCCCAGCATTTT
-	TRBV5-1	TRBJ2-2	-	CASIKTENTGELFF	TGCGCCAGCATCAAGACGGAGAACACCGGGGAGCTGTTTTTT
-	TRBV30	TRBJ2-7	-	CAWMVGYEQYF	TGTGCCTGGATGGTGGGCTACGAGCAGTACTTC
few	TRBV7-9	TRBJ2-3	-	CASSLGTDTQYF	TGTGCCAGCAGCCTCGGCACAGATACGCAGTATTTT
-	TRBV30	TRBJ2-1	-	CAWTGLGVGKQFF	TGTGCCTGGACCGGCCTGGGAGTGGGGAAGCAGTTCTTC
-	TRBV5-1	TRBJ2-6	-	CASSLVGGANVLTF	TGCGCCAGCAGCTTGGTAGGCGGGGCCAACGTCCTGACTTTC
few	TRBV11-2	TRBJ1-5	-	CASSLSGEDNQPQHF	TGTGCCAGCAGCTTATCGGGGGAGGACAATCAGCCCCAGCATTTT
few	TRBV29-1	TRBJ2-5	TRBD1	CSVSGDREQETQYF	TGCAGCGTATCAGGGGACAGGGAGCAAGAGACCCAGTACTTC
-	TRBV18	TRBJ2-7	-	CASSPSRDRSYEQYF	TGTGCCAGCTCACCAAGCAGGGACCGCTCCTACGAGCAGTACTTC
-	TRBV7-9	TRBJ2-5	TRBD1	CASSLRQGAGETQYF	TGTGCCAGCAGCTTACGACAGGGGGCGGGAGAGACCCAGTACTTC
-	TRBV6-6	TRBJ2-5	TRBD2	CASSFNGGNQETQYF	TGTGCCAGCAGTTTTAACGGGGGGAACCAAGAGACCCAGTACTTC
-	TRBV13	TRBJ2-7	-	CASSLGLSHRPAYEQYF	TGTGCCAGCAGCTTAGGCCTATCGCACCGGCCCGCCTACGAGCAGTACTTC
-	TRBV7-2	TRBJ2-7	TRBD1	CASSRDRAEREQYF	TGTGCCAGCAGCAGGGACAGGGCCGAGAGGGAGCAGTACTTC
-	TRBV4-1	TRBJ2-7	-	CASSHLNEGRYEQYF	TGCGCCAGCAGCCACCTTAATGAAGGCAGATACGAGCAGTACTTC
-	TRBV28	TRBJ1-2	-	CASSRPGQLNYGYTF	TGTGCCAGCAGTAGACCCGGACAGCTCAACTATGGCTACACCTTC
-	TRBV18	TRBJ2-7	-	CASSPVEGGLFYEQYF	TGTGCCAGCTCACCAGTGGAAGGTGGACTGTTCTACGAGCAGTACTTC
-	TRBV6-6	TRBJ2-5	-	CASSYGTYGTQYF	TGTGCCAGCAGTTACGGGACATACGGGACCCAGTACTTC
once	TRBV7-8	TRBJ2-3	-	CASSSGFADTQYF	TGTGCCAGCAGCTCAGGGTTCGCAGATACGCAGTATTTT
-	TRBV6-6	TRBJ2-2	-	CASTTRNTGELFF	TGTGCCAGCACTACGAGGAACACCGGGGAGCTGTTTTTT
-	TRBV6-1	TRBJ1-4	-	CATYNEKLFF	TGTGCCACCTATAATGAAAAACTGTTTTTT